These 27 T cell receptor beta chains came from one sample sequenced in a study of cytomegalovirus exposure and HLA in healthy donors. PCR was performed using 60 Vbeta and 13 Jbeta primers. The method was immunoSEQ multiplex PCR; TCRdb's version includes in-frame clones alone and lacks a portion of them. The listing records some 84,000 clones. Sequenced: PBMCs. These receptors originate from a man aged 50 to 60 in good health and CMV-seronegative.

The chain uses TRBV6-6 and TRBJ2-7, with 10 bases fitting TRBD1. J lost 4 bases, V lost 2 bases, and 5 bases had no gene match. CDR1 is MNHNY, CDR2 SVGAGI, per germline (reference sequence). CDR3 length: 15 residues. This chain's CDR3 is CASSYQGTGAYEQYF. The CDR3 DNA follows: TGTGCCAGCAGTTACCAGGGGACAGGGGCTTACGAGCAGTACTTC.

The V call is TRBV28, the J call TRBJ2-2; 10 bases map to TRBD1. V lost 6 bases, J lost 2 bases, and 3 bases stayed unmatched. The CDR3 loop spans 15 amino acids. CDR1 is MDHEN and CDR2 is SYDVKM in the germline V gene. The CDR3 DNA is TGTGCCAGCAGGGGACAGGGGTCAAACACCGGGGAGCTGTTTTTT. As protein: CASRGQGSNTGELFF.

This sequence joins TRBV19 and TRBJ1-5; TRBD1 might be the D (5 bases). Germline values: CDR1 LNHDA, CDR2 SQIVND (reference sequence). The CDR3 has 17 amino acids. Between the trimmed V and J ends, which lost 4 bases and 3 bases, there was a span of 19 bases. The CDR3 spells CASSSGARLVSNQPQHF. The CDR3 DNA sequence: TGTGCCAGTAGTAGCGGGGCCCGGCTGGTCTCCAATCAGCCCCAGCATTTT.

V gene TRBV5-6 combines with J gene TRBJ2-7, with 7 positions matching TRBD1. Trimming took 0 bases from V and 7 from J; bases not matched to a gene: 4. Germline values: CDR1 SGHDT, CDR2 YYEEEE. The CDR3 consists of 13 residues. Written as DNA, the CDR3 is TGTGCCAGCAGCTTGGGGGACAGCGGAGAGCAGTACTTC. It translates to CASSLGDSGEQYF.

The genes are TRBV5-6 and TRBJ2-3, with D maybe TRBD2 (5 bases). Per the germline V gene, CDR1 is SGHDT and CDR2 is YYEEEE. There are 14 residues in the CDR3. With 0 bases removed from V and 7 bases from J, the gap between germline ends came to 12 bases. The CDR3 loop is CASSLVRAPYTQYF. The DNA for the CDR3 is TGTGCCAGCAGCTTGGTGCGGGCCCCTTATACGCAGTATTTT.

The chain combines TRBV6-5 with TRBJ1-5; TRBD1 agrees at 7 bases. V was clipped by 2 bases and J by 9 bases; unmatched bases: 13. CDR1 and CDR2 (germline): MNHEY, SVGAGI. The length of the CDR3 is 16 residues. The CDR3 sequence is CASSYRTVTGDLPQHF. Here the CDR3 DNA reads TGTGCCAGCAGTTACCGAACAGTTACAGGGGATCTGCCCCAGCATTTT.

The chain combines TRBV4-3 with TRBJ1-2; the D gene is possibly TRBD1 (5 bases). The CDR3 is made up of 16 amino acids. V shed 0 bases and J shed 1 base, with 12 bases lying between them. Per germline, CDR1 LGHNA and CDR2 YSLEER. CDR3 amino acids: CASSQEIGHINYGYTF. The DNA for the CDR3 is TGCGCCAGCAGCCAAGAAATAGGACATATTAACTATGGCTACACCTTC.

The rearrangement uses TRBV27 and TRBJ2-7; 9 bases match TRBD1. V trimming: 6 bases; J trimming: 3 bases; junction bases outside the gene matches: 12. The CDR3 is 16 residues long. In germline, CDR1 is MNHEY, CDR2 SMNVEV (reference sequence). This CDR3 reads CASRSFTGGLSYEQYF. The DNA for the CDR3 is TGTGCCAGCAGGTCTTTTACAGGGGGCCTCAGCTACGAGCAGTACTTC.

This sequence joins TRBV4-1 and TRBJ1-2, with D tentatively TRBD1 (6 bases). Looked up from germline, CDR1 is MGHRA and CDR2 is YSYEKL. CDR3 size: 14 residues. V was cut by 1 base and J by 5 bases, with 11 bases left in between. The CDR3, as DNA: TGCGCCAGCAGCCAAGCTGCAGGGGTGTATGGCTACACCTTC. Amino acids: CASSQAAGVYGYTF.

The rearrangement joins TRBV19 to TRBJ2-5; D not certain. The CDR3 is 12 residues long. Germline CDR1 and CDR2: LNHDA and SQIVND (reference sequence). V gave up 3 bases and J gave up 0 bases, with 2 bases separating them. In DNA form, the CDR3 reads TGTGCCAGTAGTATCAACCAAGAGACCCAGTACTTC. This encodes CASSINQETQYF. The variable domain in full, completed from reference TRBV19 and TRBJ2-5, reads DGGITQSPKYLFRKEGQNVTLSCEQNLNHDAMYWYRQDPGQGLRLIYYSQIVNDFQKGDIAEGYSVSREKKESFPLTVTSAQKNPTAFYLCASSINQETQYFGPGTRLLVL.

The chain combines TRBV7-3 with TRBJ2-7; 10 nucleotides agree with TRBD2. Per the germline V gene, CDR1 is SGHTA and CDR2 is FQGTGA. CDR3 length: 16 amino acids. With 5 bases clipped from V and 2 bases from J, the junction kept 9 bases outside the gene matches. In DNA form, the CDR3 reads TGTGCCAGCAGCCTAGCTAGCGGGGGTTCCCCCTACGAGCAGTACTTC. This encodes CASSLASGGSPYEQYF. Drawing the rest from reference TRBV7-3 and TRBJ2-7, the complete variable domain is GAGVSQTPSNKVTEKGKYVELRCDPISGHTALYWYRQSLGQGPEFLIYFQGTGAADDSGLPNDRFFAVRPEGSVSTLKIQRTERGDSAVYLCASSLASGGSPYEQYFGPGTRLTVT.

The chain uses TRBV7-9 and TRBJ2-7, with 9 bases that match TRBD1. Germline loops: CDR1 SEHNR, CDR2 FQNEAQ (reference sequence). V trimming: 3 bases; J trimming: 4 bases; junction bases outside the gene matches: 4. The CDR3 loop spans 14 amino acids. The CDR3 bases are TGTGCCAGCAGCTTTCCGGGACAGGGTTACGAGCAGTACTTC. Its translation: CASSFPGQGYEQYF.

This sequence joins TRBV25-1 and TRBJ1-1; possible D gene TRBD1, 6 bases. CDR1 and CDR2 (germline): MGHDK, SYGVNS. The CDR3 consists of 14 residues. V was clipped by 2 bases and J by 0 bases, with 7 bases between them. Here the CDR3 reads CASSEGGLNTEAFF. CDR3 sequence (DNA): TGTGCCAGCAGTGAAGGGGGCTTGAACACTGAAGCTTTCTTT. Together with reference TRBV25-1 and TRBJ1-1, the CDR3 gives the full variable domain: EADIYQTPRYLVIGTGKKITLECSQTMGHDKMYWYQQDPGMELHLIHYSYGVNSTEKGDLSSESTVSRIRTEHFPLTLESARPSHTSQYLCASSEGGLNTEAFFGQGTRLTVV.

Remarks on this clone: At one boundary the junction diverges from the germline segment, which might be a read error. V gene TRBV7-7 combines with J gene TRBJ2-5; 11 positions match TRBD2. The CDR3 covers 16 residues. Germline V gene lookup returns CDR1 SSHAT and CDR2 FNYEAQ (reference sequence). The CDR3: CASSLTLAGGQETQYF. CDR3 nucleotide sequence: TGTGCTAGCAGCTTAACTCTAGCGGGGGGTCAAGAGACCCAGTACTTC.

The V call is TRBV4-3, the J call TRBJ2-2, with D uncertain. Trimming cost V 3 bases and J 0 bases, with 11 bases left between them. Germline V gene sequence: CDR1 LGHNA, CDR2 YSLEER. This CDR3 contains 16 residues. The CDR3 protein is CASSQRSSPNTGELFF. CDR3 in DNA: TGCGCCAGCAGCCAGCGGAGCTCACCGAACACCGGGGAGCTGTTTTTT.

The J gene is TRBJ2-7, the V gene TRBV4-2, with 7 bases matching TRBD2. V shed 0 bases, J shed 4 bases, and the junction held 12 bases outside the gene matches. The CDR3 runs to 17 residues. The germline gives CDR1 LGHNA, CDR2 YNFKEQ. The CDR3 DNA sequence: TGTGCCAGCAGCCAAGATGGGGGGGGACTAACTAATTACGAGCAGTACTTC. Residues: CASSQDGGGLTNYEQYF.

The chain joins TRBV18 to TRBJ1-3; possible D gene TRBD1, 6 bases. V was clipped by 5 bases and J by 1 base, with 9 bases between them. The CDR3 consists of 14 residues. The V gene's germline CDR1 is KGHSH and CDR2 LQKENI. In DNA, the CDR3 is TGTGCCAGCTCATCGGACAGTTCTGGAAACACCATATATTTT. It specifies CASSSDSSGNTIYF. The entire variable domain, with the rest obtained from reference TRBV18 and TRBJ1-3, is as follows: NAGVMQNPRHLVRRRGQEARLRCSPMKGHSHVYWYRQLPEEGLKFMVYLQKENIIDESGMPKERFSAEFPKEGPSILRIQQVVRGDSAAYFCASSSDSSGNTIYFGEGSWLTVV.

The gene calls are TRBV5-4 and TRBJ1-5; the D is unclear. There are 13 residues in the CDR3. V lost 0 bases and J 3 bases, leaving 4 bases between the germline ends. The germline V gene encodes CDR1 SGHNT and CDR2 YYREEE (reference sequence). CDR3 in amino acids: CASSLDINQPQHF. CDR3 nucleotide sequence: TGTGCCAGCAGCTTGGACATCAATCAGCCCCAGCATTTT.

This chain connects TRBV27 to TRBJ2-7, with 14 bases fitting TRBD2. The CDR3 extends over 17 amino acids. Trimming at V came to 5 bases and at J to 2 bases, leaving 8 bases not matched to a gene. The V gene's germline CDR1 is MNHEY and CDR2 SMNVEV (reference sequence). The CDR3 is CASSRRTSGGFPYEQYF. In DNA, the CDR3 is TGTGCCAGCAGTCGAAGGACTAGCGGGGGGTTCCCCTACGAGCAGTACTTC.

The CDR3 region is CATRQGANQPQHF. Here the CDR3 DNA reads TGTGCCACCCGACAGGGGGCCAATCAGCCCCAGCATTTT. The genes are TRBV10-3 and TRBJ1-5; 10 bases map to TRBD1. Germline values: CDR1 ENHRY, CDR2 SYGVKD. The CDR3 is 13 residues long. Germline trimming cut 10 bases from V and 3 bases from J; bases unmatched to any gene: 3.

This chain joins TRBV7-9 and TRBJ2-3, with 9 bases that match TRBD2. V lost 4 bases and J lost 1; bases outside the gene matches: 6. Germline assignment: CDR1 SEHNR and CDR2 FQNEAQ (reference sequence). This CDR3 comprises 16 residues. The CDR3 is CASSSNSGSGTDTQYF. CDR3 coding DNA: TGTGCCAGCAGCTCGAATAGCGGGAGCGGCACAGATACGCAGTATTTT.

J is TRBJ1-4 and V is TRBV18; 9 nucleotides line up with TRBD1. This CDR3 comprises 15 residues. Trimming removed 1 base from V and 6 bases from J; junction bases left unmatched: 3. From germline, CDR1 is KGHSH and CDR2 LQKENI. CDR3: CASSPRTGVDEKLFF. Here the CDR3 DNA reads TGTGCCAGCTCACCACGGACAGGGGTTGATGAAAAACTGTTTTTT.

V and J are TRBV5-1 and TRBJ2-2; 8 bases map to TRBD2. Germline CDR1 SGHRS, CDR2 YFSETQ. The CDR3 contains 15 residues. The junction had 4 bases not matched to a gene; V was cut back by 3 bases and J by 3 bases. CDR3 nucleotide sequence: TGCGCCAGCAGCTCAACTAGCGGCCACACCGGGGAGCTGTTTTTT. It is translated as CASSSTSGHTGELFF.

The chain combines TRBV27 with TRBJ2-7; D remains ambiguous. Germline lookup yields CDR1 MNHEY and CDR2 SMNVEV (reference sequence). Trimming pared 1 base from V and 0 bases from J, leaving 13 bases between. The CDR3 has 16 amino acids. The CDR3 spells CASSLFPRRSSYEQYF. For the CDR3, the DNA is TGTGCCAGCAGTTTATTTCCCAGGCGCAGCTCCTACGAGCAGTACTTC.

The rearrangement uses TRBV21-1 and TRBJ1-1. TRBV21-1 is tagged as a pseudogene. The CDR3 loop spans 14 amino acids. As DNA, the CDR3 is TGTGCCAGCAGCCACGGGACTTCCAGTACTGAAGCTTTCTTT. As protein: CASSHGTSSTEAFF.

This sequence joins TRBV7-8 and TRBJ2-7, with 9 positions matching TRBD1. Germline V gives CDR1 SGHVS, CDR2 FQNEAQ. V lost 1 base and J lost 3; bases outside the gene matches: 10. The CDR3 is 17 amino acids. The CDR3 loop is CASSLGSLTGGNYEQYF. The CDR3 DNA reads TGTGCCAGCAGCTTAGGGTCCCTGACAGGGGGGAACTACGAGCAGTACTTC.

The gene calls are TRBV9 and TRBJ1-1, with unresolved D. This CDR3 is built from 14 residues. Trimming shortened V by 1 base and J by 1 base, and 8 bases separated the two germline ends. Germline CDR1 SGDLS, CDR2 YYNGEE. The CDR3 DNA sequence: TGTGCCAGCAGCGTATCCGGGGAGAACACTGAAGCTTTCTTT. Residues: CASSVSGENTEAFF.